A single sample is the source of the 2 T cell receptor beta chains below, sequenced in a study of T cell repertoires in cytomegalovirus infection. TCRdb redid the calling of the reads with MiXCR, one entry per CDR3 protein. The sample yields over 150,000 distinct CDR3 sequences, about a sixth seen once. The source material was CD8+ T cells from PBMCs. The receptors come from a human donor in good health (CMV status not recorded). Some clones in this sample may be carry-over from other donors' samples.

The CDR3 is CASSSEVPSSYNSPLHF. The CDR3 DNA sequence: TGTGCCAGCAGCTCGGAGGTACCTAGCTCCTATAATTCACCCCTCCACTTT. The J gene is TRBJ1-6, the V gene TRBV7-8, with D uncertain. Germline V gene lookup returns CDR1 SGHVS and CDR2 FQNEAQ. V was pared by 4 bases and J by 0 bases, with 13 bases between. This CDR3 has 17 residues.

There are many counts of this clonotype. The V call is TRBV7-9, the J call TRBJ2-7; D uncertain. The germline V gene encodes CDR1 SEHNR and CDR2 FQNEAQ (reference sequence). The CDR3 extends over 12 amino acids. The ends were cut back, 2 bases at V and 2 bases at J, with 4 bases in the middle. The CDR3 sequence is CASSLTPYEQYF. DNA of the CDR3: TGTGCCAGCAGCTTAACCCCCTACGAGCAGTACTTC.